The rows below give T cell receptor beta chains drawn from one sample of a study of cytomegalovirus exposure and HLA in healthy donors. TCRdb keeps only in-frame clones here, not all; method: immunoSEQ multiplex PCR. The sample lists about 180,000 clones, about 80% seen once, with 3.7% in the top ten. Material for sequencing was PBMCs. These receptors all stem from a woman in her sixties in good health and CMV-seropositive. The CDR3 runs from the conserved cysteine through the conserved F or W. Each record gives: clone size, J gene, D gene, V gene, CDR3 DNA, CDR3 protein. The D gene is left open where the match is weak. Only some rows state a clone size, as once, few, many or a class for expanded clones.

. TRBJ2-5 TRBD1 TRBV7-2 TGTGCCAGCAGCTCAAGTCCCCTAAGACAGGGTCACTGGACCCAGTACTTC CASSSSPLRQGHWTQYF
. TRBJ1-1 TRBD1 TRBV4-2 TGTGCCAGCAGCCCTCTCACTTTAACAGGGGACGAAGCTTTCTTT CASSPLTLTGDEAFF
few TRBJ2-5 . TRBV6-5 TGTGCCAGCATCGACAGCCAAGAGACCCAGTACTTC CASIDSQETQYF
. TRBJ2-6 . TRBV2 TGTGCCAGCAGCGGACTTGCTGGGGCCAACGTCCTGACTTTC CASSGLAGANVLTF
once TRBJ1-2 . TRBV6-1 TGTGCCAGCAGTGAAAGTGGTGGAGGGAAGCGCTACACCTTC CASSESGGGKRYTF
. TRBJ2-7 TRBD1 TRBV10-3 TGTGCCATCAGTGATACAGGACAGGGCTGGTACGAGCAGTACTTC CAISDTGQGWYEQYF
. TRBJ2-1 TRBD2 TRBV5-1 TGCGCCAGCAGCGACCCTAGCGGGGCTTACAATGAGCAGTTCTTC CASSDPSGAYNEQFF
. TRBJ2-7 TRBD1 TRBV18 TGTGCCAGCTCACAGACGACAGGGGGCCAGTACGAGCAGTACTTC CASSQTTGGQYEQYF
. TRBJ1-1 TRBD1 TRBV7-9 TGTGCCAGCAGCTTCAGACAGGGGGTAGATACTGAAGCTTTCTTT CASSFRQGVDTEAFF
few TRBJ1-1 . TRBV5-5 TGTGCCAGCAGCCGGGACGGGACACTGGGGAACACTGAAGCTTTCTTT CASSRDGTLGNTEAFF
. TRBJ2-3 . TRBV19 TGTGCCAGTAGTATAGATGCGGAGCGCCCGGCACTCACAGATACGCAGTATTTT CASSIDAERPALTDTQYF
. TRBJ2-6 TRBD1 TRBV18 TGTGCCAGCTCACCGGACAGGGTTAGGGCCAACGTCCTGACTTTC CASSPDRVRANVLTF
few TRBJ2-7 TRBD1 TRBV6-5 TGTGCCAGCAGATTACAGGGGCCCCCCTACGAGCAGTACTTC CASRLQGPPYEQYF
once TRBJ2-7 . TRBV6-5 TGTGCCAGCAGCTCTACTAGTATCCACGAGCAGTACTTC CASSSTSIHEQYF
once TRBJ2-1 TRBD2 TRBV11-3 TGTGCCAGCAGCTTAGGTGGACTAGCGGGAGGCGGCAATGAGCAGTTCTTC CASSLGGLAGGGNEQFF
. TRBJ2-2 . TRBV19 TGTGCCAGTAGTCCCCCCTGGGGAGACACCGGGGAGCTGTTTTTT CASSPPWGDTGELFF
. TRBJ2-1 . TRBV11-1 TGTGCCAGCAGCTTAATCCTCCTAGGGGTTAATGAGCAGTTCTTC CASSLILLGVNEQFF
. TRBJ1-1 TRBD1 TRBV27 TGTGCCAGCGCCTTAGACAGGGGGTTTGAAGCTTTCTTT CASALDRGFEAFF
. TRBJ2-1 . TRBV5-4 TGTGCCAGCAGCCCAGTAGCGGCGGGGAGGTACAATGAGCAGTTCTTC CASSPVAAGRYNEQFF
. TRBJ2-2 TRBD2 TRBV9 TGTGCCAGCAGCGCCCGACCAGCGGGGGGGCCTACCGGGGAGCTGTTTTTT CASSARPAGGPTGELFF
. TRBJ2-5 TRBD2 TRBV6-1 TGTGCCAGCAGTGGAACTAGCGGGAGTTCCGAGACCCAGTACTTC CASSGTSGSSETQYF
. TRBJ2-3 . TRBV7-2 TGTGCCAGCAGCTTATTAGCGGTAATCACAGATACGCAGTATTTT CASSLLAVITDTQYF
. TRBJ1-1 . TRBV5-6 TGTGCCAGCAGCTTGGCGCAGGAAGCTTTCTTT CASSLAQEAFF
. TRBJ2-7 TRBD2 TRBV7-2 TGTGCCAGCAGCCAGCTTAGCGGGGGGGCTGGGTTCGAGCAGTACTTC CASSQLSGGAGFEQYF
. TRBJ2-6 . TRBV5-1 TGCGCCAGCAGCTGGAGGGGGGGAAGCTCTGGGGCCAACGTCCTGACTTTC CASSWRGGSSGANVLTF
. TRBJ1-2 . TRBV6-5 TGTGCCAGCACTAGAACGGGCTATGGCTACACCTTC CASTRTGYGYTF
. TRBJ2-7 . TRBV7-8 TGTGCCAGCAGCTTAACAGATTACGAGCAGTACTTC CASSLTDYEQYF
few TRBJ1-1 TRBD1 TRBV4-1 TGCGCCAGCAGCCCGGACAGGGGGCTTGAAGCTTTCTTT CASSPDRGLEAFF
. TRBJ2-3 TRBD2 TRBV7-9 TGTTCCAGCAGTTTTGGACTAGCGGGAGGGCCTGGAGATACGCAGTATTTT CSSSFGLAGGPGDTQYF
. TRBJ2-1 TRBD2 TRBV2 TGTGCCAGCAGTGAAGCACTAGCGGGGGGGCACAATGAGCAGTTCTTC CASSEALAGGHNEQFF
. TRBJ1-4 TRBD1 TRBV28 TGTGCCAGCAGTTCCGGGACAGGGAGGAGGGAGACTAATGAAAAACTGTTTTTT CASSSGTGRRETNEKLFF
. TRBJ2-6 . TRBV5-1 TGCGCCAGCAGCTTGGAGTTGAGTGGTTCTGGGGCCAACGGCCTGACTTTC CASSLELSGSGANGLTF
. TRBJ2-1 . TRBV6-4 TGTGCCAGCAGTGACCTATCCAATAATGAGCAGTTCTTC CASSDLSNNEQFF
. TRBJ1-5 . TRBV28 TGTGCCAGCAGTTTCCCGACAGGTCCCATTAGCAATCAGCCCCAGCATTTT CASSFPTGPISNQPQHF
. TRBJ1-6 . TRBV7-3 TGTGCCAGCAGCACCGGACTGACAGGCTCACCCCTCCACTTT CASSTGLTGSPLHF
. TRBJ2-7 . TRBV19 TGTGCCAGTAGTGTGTCAGAGAACTACGAGCAGTACTTC CASSVSENYEQYF
. TRBJ1-1 . TRBV4-2 TGTGCCAGCAGCTCCCAGGTGGGTCGTGATGAAGCTTTCTTT CASSSQVGRDEAFF
. TRBJ2-2 . TRBV9 TGTGCCAGCAGCGAGACTAGTCGGGACACCGGGGAGCTGTTTTTT CASSETSRDTGELFF
. TRBJ1-1 . TRBV10-3 TGTGCCATCAAACGAGGGGGAGGGGCCCAGAACACTGAAGCTTTCTTT CAIKRGGGAQNTEAFF
once TRBJ2-7 TRBD1 TRBV6-5 TGTGCCAGCAGAGGGACAGGGGGTTCGTACGAGCAGTACTTC CASRGTGGSYEQYF
. TRBJ2-7 TRBD2 TRBV27 TGTGCCAGCAGTTTATCTCCGGGACTAGCGGGAAGGGAGCAGTACTTC CASSLSPGLAGREQYF
. TRBJ1-2 TRBD1 TRBV18 TGTGCCAGCTCACGTCAAACAGGGGCCGGCGGCGGCATCTATGGCTACACCTTC CASSRQTGAGGGIYGYTF
. TRBJ1-4 . TRBV30 TGTGCCTGGAGTTTTCAGGTTAATGAAAAACTGTTTTTT CAWSFQVNEKLFF
. TRBJ2-7 . TRBV18 TGTGCCAGCTCACCAACAGACAGCACCTACGAGCAGTACTTC CASSPTDSTYEQYF